This entry lists 3 T cell receptor beta chains sequenced from one sample in a study of cytomegalovirus exposure and HLA in healthy donors. Generated by immunoSEQ multiplex PCR, the TCRdb table keeps only in-frame clones and is missing some. Of 35,000 to 50,000 clones detected, under 95% appear once; the ten largest clones hold roughly 2%. The sequencing sample was made of PBMCs. The receptors stem from a woman aged 18-35 years in good health and CMV-seronegative.

This chain connects TRBV5-1 to TRBJ1-1; 11 bases line up with TRBD1. The CDR3 consists of 14 residues. From germline, CDR1 is SGHRS and CDR2 YFSETQ. The trim removed 3 bases at V and 6 bases at J, leaving 4 bases unmatched. CDR3 sequence (DNA): TGCGCCAGCAGCTATGGACAGGGGGCACCTGAAGCTTTCTTT. This codes for CASSYGQGAPEAFF.

The chain has TRBV10-1 and TRBJ2-7; 10 positions match TRBD2. V trimming: 0 bases; J trimming: 6 bases; junction bases outside the gene matches: 2. The V gene's germline CDR1 is WNHNN and CDR2 SYGVQD (reference sequence). The CDR3 consists of 14 residues. CDR3 in DNA: TGCGCCAGCAGTGAGTCGGGACTAGCGTTCGAGCAGTACTTC. This translates into CASSESGLAFEQYF.

This chain links TRBV10-3 with TRBJ2-3, with 7 bases aligning to TRBD1. CDR3 length: 13 residues. Germline values: CDR1 ENHRY, CDR2 SYGVKD. Unmatched junction bases numbered 4, after V lost 8 bases and J lost 2 bases. The CDR3 coding sequence is TGTGCCATCGGGGGACAGCTCACAGATACGCAGTATTTT. Its translation: CAIGGQLTDTQYF.